A single sample is the source of the 29 T cell receptor beta chains below, sequenced in a study of T-cell reconstitution after alpha-beta-depleted transplantation in children. Preparation of the TCRbeta library used unique molecular identifiers. Via MiXCR, TCRdb re-called the PCR reads, giving one row per CDR3 protein. The data hold fewer than 350,000 distinct CDR3 sequences, with about 9.5% observed a single time. Sequencing used PBMCs, obtained before TCRalphabeta/CD19-depleted stem cell transplant. The receptors here all came from a boy younger than two with acute myeloid leukemia, due to receive a stem cell transplant.

This clonotype was picked up many times. The V call is TRBV3-1, the J call TRBJ1-5; 7 bases line up with TRBD1. The CDR3 is 15 residues long. CDR1 and CDR2 from the germline V gene are LGHDT and YNNKEL (reference sequence). V shed 3 bases and J 5 bases; nucleotides not matched to a gene: 7. CDR3 in DNA: TGTGCCAGCAGCCAGAGCCGGGACAGAGATCAGCCCCAGCATTTT. Translated, it gives CASSQSRDRDQPQHF.

This clonotype was recorded at least ten times. The J gene is TRBJ2-1, the V gene TRBV12-3 or TRBV12-4; tentative D call: TRBD2 (5 bases). Trimming took 3 bases from V and 3 from J, leaving 9 bases between them. This CDR3 is 14 amino acids long. Written as DNA, the CDR3 is TGTGCCAGCAGTTTCGCGGCGGGCTACAATGAGCAGTTCTTC. Translated: CASSFAAGYNEQFF.

This clonotype appeared a few times. This chain links TRBV12-3 or TRBV12-4 with TRBJ2-4; TRBD1 matches 9 bases. V lost 3 bases to trimming and J lost 2 bases; unmatched junction nucleotides: 8. The CDR3 runs 17 residues. This chain's CDR3 is CASSFGTGSAPKNIQYF. CDR3 coding DNA: TGTGCCAGCAGTTTCGGGACAGGGTCAGCCCCCAAAAACATTCAGTACTTC.

This clonotype came up a few times. The rearrangement uses TRBV11-1 and TRBJ2-7, with TRBD1 as a possible D gene (5 bases). CDR1 and CDR2 (germline): SGHAT, FQDESV (reference sequence). V was pared by 2 bases and J by 4 bases, with 24 bases between. CDR3 length: 18 amino acids. The chain's CDR3 is CASSLRRIQTGSPYEQYF. CDR3 nucleotide sequence: TGTGCCAGCAGCTTACGCCGGATCCAAACAGGCTCCCCTTACGAGCAGTACTTC.

This sequence joins TRBV25-1 and TRBJ2-7; 7 bases line up with TRBD2. Germline trimming cut 4 bases from V and 5 bases from J; bases unmatched to any gene: 5. Germline assignment: CDR1 MGHDK and CDR2 SYGVNS. The CDR3 length is 13 residues. For the CDR3, the DNA is TGTGCCAGCAGTGCCTGGGGGAGGGACGAGCAGTACTTC. This codes for CASSAWGRDEQYF.

This clonotype was picked up many times. The chain couples TRBV29-1 to TRBJ2-5, with D uncertain. Trimming removed 5 bases from V and 5 bases from J, with 15 bases in between. The CDR3 loop spans 13 amino acids. Germline CDR1 and CDR2: SQVTM and ANQGSEA. CDR3 coding DNA: TGCAGCGTTTATCTCAGGCTAGGGGAGACCCAGTACTTC. Translated: CSVYLRLGETQYF. The entire variable domain, with the rest obtained from reference TRBV29-1 and TRBJ2-5, is as follows: SAVISQKPSRDICQRGTSLTIQCQVDSQVTMMFWYRQQPGQSLTLIATANQGSEATYESGFVIDKFPISRPNLTFSTLTVSNMSPEDSSIYLCSVYLRLGETQYFGPGTRLLVL.

This clonotype was observed at least ten times. The gene calls are TRBV10-2 and TRBJ2-7; D remains unclear. Germline V CDR1 and CDR2: WSHSY, SAAADI. This CDR3 spans 11 amino acids. Trimming shortened V by 2 bases and J by 6 bases, and 5 bases separated the two germline ends. The CDR3 is CASSEGSEQYF. In DNA form, the CDR3 reads TGCGCCAGCAGTGAGGGAAGCGAGCAGTACTTC.

This clonotype showed up many times. The chain uses TRBV29-1 and TRBJ1-2; D is perhaps TRBD1 (5 bases). Germline CDR1 is SQVTM and CDR2 is ANQGSEA. The CDR3 is made up of 12 amino acids. Trimming stripped 3 bases from V and 6 bases from J, with 11 bases between. The CDR3 loop reads CSVDRAKNGYTF. CDR3 in DNA: TGCAGCGTTGACAGGGCGAAGAATGGCTACACCTTC.

This clonotype occurred many times. The chain combines TRBV18 with TRBJ2-1; TRBD2 matches 8 bases. V was pared by 3 bases and J by 3 bases, with 4 bases of the junction left unmatched. This CDR3 region has 15 residues. Germline V gene lookup returns CDR1 KGHSH and CDR2 LQKENI. The CDR3 sequence: CASSPGSGIYNEQFF. The DNA for the CDR3 is TGTGCCAGCTCACCGGGTAGCGGGATCTACAATGAGCAGTTCTTC.

Worth noting for this clonotype: A much larger clone lies a single base off, so this may be a read error. The chain uses TRBV6-1 and TRBJ1-1; D ambiguous. The germline gives CDR1 MNHNS, CDR2 SASEGT. The CDR3 consists of 14 residues. The CDR3 is CTSMPGRVNTEAFF. For the CDR3, the DNA is TGTACCAGCATGCCCGGGCGGGTGAACACTGAAGCTTTCTTT.

To note about this clonotype: Possible read error: a much larger clone is one base away. The V and J genes are TRBV11-2 and TRBJ2-5; D is undetermined. Per germline, CDR1 SGHAT and CDR2 FQNNGV. This CDR3 region has 15 residues. CDR3 in amino acids: CASSLDRLTQEAQYF. DNA for the CDR3: TGTGCCAGCAGCTTAGATCGTTTGACGCAAGAGGCCCAGTACTTC.

V is TRBV3-1 and J is TRBJ2-5; 7 bases are a match to TRBD1. Germline V CDR1 and CDR2: LGHDT, YNNKEL (reference sequence). The CDR3 runs to 15 residues. J lost 1 base, V lost 10 bases, and 12 bases had no gene match. The CDR3 here is CATSPMTGTQETQYF. The CDR3 nucleotides are TGTGCCACCTCCCCAATGACAGGGACCCAAGAGACCCAGTACTTC.

This clonotype appeared many times. The V gene is TRBV27, the J gene TRBJ2-5; D is undetermined. The CDR3 is made up of 13 amino acids. CDR1 and CDR2 (germline): MNHEY, SMNVEV (reference sequence). Trimming stripped 3 bases from V and 2 bases from J, with 7 bases between. The CDR3 loop is CASSLRSQETQYF. The CDR3 nucleotides read TGTGCCAGCAGTTTGAGATCTCAAGAGACCCAGTACTTC.

A few counts support this clonotype. This chain joins TRBV20-1 and TRBJ2-7; 8 nucleotides match TRBD2. The length of the CDR3 is 14 residues. Per the germline V gene, CDR1 is DFQATT and CDR2 is SNEGSKA (reference sequence). With 5 bases clipped from V and 2 bases from J, the junction kept 8 bases outside the gene matches. Here the CDR3 DNA reads TGCAGTGCTTCTAGGACTAGCAGCACCTACGAGCAGTACTTC. Translation: CSASRTSSTYEQYF.

This clonotype has a handful of counts. This sequence joins TRBV7-8 and TRBJ2-2; 9 bases line up with TRBD2. Germline trimming cut 4 bases from V and 4 bases from J; bases unmatched to any gene: 10. The germline V gene encodes CDR1 SGHVS and CDR2 FQNEAQ. The CDR3 spans 17 residues. CDR3 amino acids: CASSWRVAGAGTGELFF. Here the CDR3 DNA reads TGTGCCAGCAGCTGGAGGGTAGCGGGAGCCGGCACCGGGGAGCTGTTTTTT. Full variable domain (outside the CDR3, taken from reference TRBV7-8 and TRBJ2-2): GAGVSQSPRYKVAKRGQDVALRCDPISGHVSLFWYQQALGQGPEFLTYFQNEAQLDKSGLPSDRFFAERPEGSVSTLKIQRTQQEDSAVYLCASSWRVAGAGTGELFFGEGSRLTVL.

This chain joins TRBV4-2 and TRBJ2-1; 10 bases are a match to TRBD2. V dropped 1 base and J dropped 5; count of bases not matched to a gene: 5. Germline CDR1 reads LGHNA; CDR2 reads YNFKEQ. The CDR3 runs to 16 residues. CDR3 protein: CASSQVQAGGNNEQFF. The DNA of the CDR3 is TGTGCCAGCAGCCAAGTGCAAGCGGGGGGGAACAATGAGCAGTTCTTC.

This clonotype was recorded many times. The J gene is TRBJ2-5, the V gene TRBV7-2; no clear D. Germline CDR1 reads SGHTA; CDR2 reads FQGNSA. Trimming took off 2 bases at V and 3 bases at J, with 13 bases between the two ends. This CDR3 has 15 amino acids. The CDR3 nucleotides are TGTGCCAGCAGCTTATTGTCTACCAGAGAAGAGACCCAGTACTTC. Encoded protein: CASSLLSTREETQYF. The variable domain in full, with the rest retrieved from reference TRBV7-2 and TRBJ2-5, is GAGVSQSPSNKVTEKGKDVELRCDPISGHTALYWYRQSLGQGLEFLIYFQGNSAPDKSGLPSDRFSAERTGGSVSTLTIQRTQQEDSAVYLCASSLLSTREETQYFGPGTRLLVL.

This chain connects TRBV11-2 to TRBJ2-5; 15 positions agree with TRBD2. The CDR3 has 16 residues. Per germline, CDR1 SGHAT and CDR2 FQNNGV. V shed 3 bases and J 5 bases; nucleotides not matched to a gene: 4. The CDR3 sequence: CASSFGLAGGEETQYF. The CDR3 DNA is TGTGCCAGCAGCTTTGGACTAGCGGGGGGGGAGGAGACCCAGTACTTC.

At least ten counts were recorded for this clonotype. V and J are TRBV20-1 and TRBJ2-7; 11 bases map to TRBD2. The V segment lost 1 base and the J segment 4 bases; nucleotides outside the gene matches: 0. Per germline, CDR1 DFQATT and CDR2 SNEGSKA (reference sequence). CDR3 size: 13 residues. The DNA of the CDR3 is TGCAGTGCTAGAGGACTAGCGGGGTACGAGCAGTACTTC. It is translated as CSARGLAGYEQYF.

On this clonotype: This may be a read error: a much more frequent sequence differs by one nucleotide. The chain carries TRBV10-2 and TRBJ2-7; TRBD2 matches at 7 bases. With 8 bases clipped from V and 6 bases from J, the junction kept 7 bases outside the gene matches. CDR1 is WSHSY and CDR2 is SAAADI in the germline V gene. The CDR3 sequence is 12 residues long. The CDR3 reads CASGGGVGEQYF. The CDR3 DNA reads as TGCGCCAGCGGTGGGGGGGTAGGCGAGCAGTACTTC.

The chain recombines TRBV11-2 with TRBJ2-2; 12 nucleotides align to TRBD2. Germline CDR1 SGHAT, CDR2 FQNNGV. The length of the CDR3 is 19 residues. V was pared by 4 bases and J by 1 base, with 10 bases of the junction left unmatched. The CDR3 region has the DNA TGTGCCAGCAGCTCCCGCGGGACTAGCGGGCTTCAGAACACCGGGGAGCTGTTTTTT. Protein: CASSSRGTSGLQNTGELFF.

Only a few counts were recorded for this clonotype. This chain uses TRBV7-3 with TRBJ2-5, with 11 bases identical to TRBD2. This CDR3 contains 16 residues. V dropped 5 bases and J dropped 2; count of bases not matched to a gene: 7. CDR1 and CDR2 (germline): SGHTA, FQGTGA. CDR3 DNA sequence: TGTGCCAGCAGCAAGCCGGGACTAGCGGTACAAGAGACCCAGTACTTC. Protein product: CASSKPGLAVQETQYF.

This clonotype was recorded at least ten times. The V and J genes are TRBV7-2 and TRBJ2-7; unclear D gene. Germline lookup yields CDR1 SGHTA and CDR2 FQGNSA. Trimming took off 8 bases at V and 0 bases at J, with 14 bases between the two ends. The CDR3 has 14 residues. DNA for the CDR3: TGTGCCAGCCCCCTTCGAGACACCTCCTACGAGCAGTACTTC. Translated: CASPLRDTSYEQYF.

This clonotype was recorded at least ten times. The chain joins TRBV7-2 to TRBJ2-2; D assignment may be TRBD1 or TRBD2 (6 bases each). Germline CDR1 reads SGHTA; CDR2 reads FQGNSA. CDR3 size: 14 residues. With 1 base removed from V and 6 bases from J, the gap between germline ends came to 9 bases. CDR3 bases: TGTGCCAGCAGCTTAGAAAGGGGGGCCGGGGAGCTGTTTTTT. The encoded protein is CASSLERGAGELFF.

This clonotype was counted at least ten times. The rearrangement uses TRBV3-1 and TRBJ2-1; D is perhaps TRBD1 or TRBD2 (5 bases each). The CDR3 is 16 residues long. V was trimmed by 3 bases and J by 5 bases, leaving 17 bases between them. From germline, CDR1 is LGHDT and CDR2 YNNKEL (reference sequence). The CDR3: CASSHTWDEPDNEQFF. The DNA for the CDR3 is TGTGCCAGCAGCCATACCTGGGACGAGCCCGACAATGAGCAGTTCTTC.

The CDR3: CASSTAWGNIQYF. The CDR3 nucleotides are TGTGCCAGTTCGACAGCCTGGGGAAACATTCAGTACTTC. The chain carries TRBV6-1 and TRBJ2-4; D perhaps matches TRBD1 (5 bases). The CDR3 runs to 13 residues. Germline CDR1 reads MNHNS; CDR2 reads SASEGT. The V end was cut by 9 bases, the J end by 6 bases, with 15 bases between.

This clonotype has a count of ten or more. This chain connects TRBV7-3 to TRBJ2-7; weak D call: TRBD2 (5 bases). Trimming cost V 1 base and J 3 bases, with 13 bases left between them. CDR1 is SGHTA and CDR2 is FQGTGA in the germline V gene. The CDR3 extends over 15 amino acids. CDR3 bases: TGTGCCAGCAGCTTAAGAGGCGGGCCCGGCTACGAGCAGTACTTC. It yields the protein CASSLRGGPGYEQYF.

This clonotype was seen repeatedly, ten times or more. The chain recombines TRBV25-1 with TRBJ2-7; D uncertain. The V end was cut by 4 bases, the J end by 3 bases, with 7 bases between. There are 12 residues in the CDR3. CDR1 is MGHDK and CDR2 is SYGVNS in the germline V gene. CDR3 coding DNA: TGTGCCAGCAGTGTGGAGCTCTACGAGCAGTACTTC. Translated, it gives CASSVELYEQYF.

This clonotype was counted between two and nine times. One end of the junction is discordant with germline, which a read error may explain. CDR3 residues: CASSLLGAETSKDF. In DNA, the CDR3 is TGTGCCAGCAGTTTATTGGGCGCGGAAACCTCGAAGGACTTC. J is TRBJ2-7 and V is TRBV12-3 or TRBV12-4; the D is unclear. CDR3 length: 14 amino acids.